This T cell receptor beta chain emerged from a study of T cell repertoires in cytomegalovirus infection (dated by TCRdb to the late 2010s). Regarding the study in general: The peptide stimulations were aimed at well-studied HLA-B-restricted epitopes as well as recently identified HLA-C-restricted CMV epitopes, whose presentation resists viral immunomodulation. Donor HLA type was relevant to the analysis, because carriage of CMV infection together with the matching HLA type was indicated by public TCR beta signatures.

Reads for this sample came from an Illumina HiSeq 1500. TCRdb's own reprocessing of the public reads used fastp at Q25 and MiXCR and kept productive beta chains. Here each entry gathers all rows of one CDR3 protein and keeps the most common genes and DNA. The table for this sample lists 600,000 to 700,000 distinct CDR3 sequences; roughly a third of them were counted only once. The ten largest clones take up 15% to 20% of the sample. A note on this clonotype: Its binding antigen is unknown. The input lacks base qualities; no much larger clone sits a single base away.

This specimen's treatment or condition label, interpreted: in vitro stimulation with specific CMV peptide epitopes to enrich CMV-specific T cells. What the research found in general, with its limitations: In both this cohort and an independent cohort of 300 to 450 donors, the cumulative frequency of public TCR beta family members distinguished carriers of CMV infection plus the relevant HLA type. The ex vivo response was dominated by HLA-C-restricted CMV-specific TCR beta clonotypes, which also provided the single most frequent clonotype in two of eight donors.

This clonotype was sampled from a human donor in good health (CMV status not recorded). Some clones in this sample may be carry-over from other donors' samples. Sequences were derived from cultured PBMCs, sampled from culture after CMV antigen stimulation.

The nucleotide sequence reads as follows: TGCGCCAGCAGCCCTGGACAGGGTGAGGGCTACACCTTC. Its coded protein is CASSPGQGEGYTF. This sequence uses TRBV5-1 and TRBJ1-2; the junction holds 8 bases that match TRBD1. The germline V gene encodes CDR1 SGHRS and CDR2 YFSETQ. Reading from cysteine to phenylalanine, the CDR3 counts 13 amino acids. CDR3 DNA is the only sequence kept; it has 39 bases, read in frame from the first base. At the junction V is shortened by 4 bases and J by 8 bases; bases outside the gene matches: 7.